This T cell receptor (beta chain) was found in a study of early T cells in non-severe SARS-CoV-2 infection (dated by TCRdb to the early 2020s). Regarding the complete study: Because TCR sequencing was done on bulk RNA from unsorted whole blood, the alpha and beta chains could not be paired. General findings and caveats noted by the study authors: VDJdb matching was skewed toward anti-spike CD8 responses, so virus-specific expansions were likely underestimated and private and CD4 specificities were missed.

V is cut by 3 bases and J by 2 bases, and the space between the germline ends is 19 bases. The CDR3, cysteine through phenylalanine, is 16 amino acids long. Just the 48-base CDR3 DNA is kept, in frame starting at base 1. According to the germline V gene (reference sequence), CDR1 reads DFQATT and CDR2 reads SNEGSKA. This clonotype showed up many times. Its antigen has not been determined. No base-level quality is on record; no much larger clone is a single base apart. This was a case-control study nested in a cohort of healthcare workers in London, UK, who had nasopharyngeal swab PCR tests and blood samples taken every week. Healthcare workers were enrolled in the week of the UK lockdown, from 23 to 31 March 2020, and were followed every week for up to roughly 15 weeks. The library was prepared using 5' RACE. Instrument on record: NextSeq 500. In the TCR library protocol, unique molecular identifiers were attached to individual cDNA molecules to correct for PCR bias and sequencing error. Sequencing covered both TCR alpha and beta chains, and within each sample the abundances of alpha and beta sequences were tightly co-correlated. As for the authors' bioinformatics: V gene, J gene and CDR3 annotation of TCR sequences was performed with Decombinator V4. TCRs were defined as expanded if a significant change between any two time points was detected under a Poisson model with p below 0.0001. Abundances of TCRs were expressed as counts per million after normalisation to the total number of TCRs sequenced in each sample. TRAV1-2 paired with TRAJ12, TRAJ20 or TRAJ33 defined MAIT TCRs, while TRAV10 paired with TRAJ18 defined iNKT TCRs. VDJdb, accessed on 1 November 2021, was searched for TCRs annotated for CMV, EBV and SARS-CoV-2, and TCRs annotated for more than one antigen were excluded. In-frame beta chains were kept once TCRdb had trimmed the public reads at Q25 with fastp and called clones with MiXCR. Rows matching on CDR3 protein sequence are summarized as one entry with the most common DNA and genes. The V and J calls were not made by the authors but by TCRdb's processing. Here the sample has some 63,000 distinct CDR3 sequences; 13% occur a single time. The top ten clonotypes cover approximately 4.7% of the sample.

The rearranged segments are TRBV20-1 and TRBJ1-2; the D region possibly corresponds to TRBD1 (6 bases align). The clonotype was recovered from an adult who was a healthcare worker with PCR-confirmed SARS-CoV-2 infection or an uninfected control (not recorded which). Material for sequencing was whole blood. The CDR3 corresponds to CSASFRDTTSNYGYTF. The DNA reads TGCAGTGCTAGCTTCCGGGACACAACCTCCAACTATGGCTACACCTTC.